The present entry profiles one T cell receptor (beta chain) with its context. While infection was still active, Seattle patients were enrolled and then followed longitudinally. In the authors' methods: Estimates of nucleated cell counts were drawn from the amplification of reference gene primers. Method: immunoSEQ multiplex PCR; TCRdb's copy keeps in-frame clones and lacks some. The DNA was the basis for D and trimming; V, J and clone size are from that table. The sample carries about 58,000 clones, around four fifths recorded once. This sample is part of a study of blood T cell repertoires in COVID-19. Across the whole study: COVID-19 samples from acute and convalescent phases originated in the United States, Italy and Spain. PBMCs, B-cell-depleted T cells, or T cells were the source of the cDNA or gDNA that made up the material.

Trimming removed 1 base at V and 2 bases at J, with 12 bases between. Germline values: CDR1 LGHDT, CDR2 YNNKEL (reference sequence). The CDR3 contains 15 residues. This clonotype was sampled from a man aged 60-69 years with COVID-19, enrolled during active disease. Sequences were obtained from peripheral blood. The V gene is TRBV3-1 (or the pseudogene TRBV3-2), the J gene TRBJ2-7; no firm D call. The CDR3 spells CASSQVSLGPYEQYF. DNA for the CDR3: TGTGCCAGCAGCCAAGTCAGTCTAGGCCCCTACGAGCAGTACTTC.